This T cell receptor (beta chain) emerged from a study of cytomegalovirus exposure and HLA in healthy donors. The CDR3 spans 14 residues. V lost 7 bases and J 0 bases, leaving 11 bases between the germline ends. Germline assignment: CDR1 MNHNS and CDR2 SASEGT. General study points: Altogether, around 160 TCR beta chains were recorded as cytomegalovirus-associated. Most CMV-associated TCR beta chains were later found to appear HLA-restricted.

PCR used 60 Vbeta primers and 13 Jbeta primers. Authors' processing steps: Later, an analysis found 65 million to 85 million unique TCR beta chains, and roughly 9.9 million of these were shared. Method: immunoSEQ multiplex PCR; TCRdb's copy keeps in-frame clones and lacks some. V, J and clone size were drawn from that table, and D and trimming were deduced from the DNA. The data show around 130,000 clones, with about 72% seen just once and 1.6% held by the top ten. Regarding this clone: Its antigen remains unidentified.

The source material was PBMCs. The chain has TRBV6-1 and TRBJ2-3; possible D gene TRBD2, 5 bases. This receptor was identified in a man aged 25-45 years in good health and CMV-seropositive. CDR3 nucleotide sequence: TGTGCCAGCACCTTAGACTATAGCACAGATACGCAGTATTTT. It codes for CASTLDYSTDTQYF.